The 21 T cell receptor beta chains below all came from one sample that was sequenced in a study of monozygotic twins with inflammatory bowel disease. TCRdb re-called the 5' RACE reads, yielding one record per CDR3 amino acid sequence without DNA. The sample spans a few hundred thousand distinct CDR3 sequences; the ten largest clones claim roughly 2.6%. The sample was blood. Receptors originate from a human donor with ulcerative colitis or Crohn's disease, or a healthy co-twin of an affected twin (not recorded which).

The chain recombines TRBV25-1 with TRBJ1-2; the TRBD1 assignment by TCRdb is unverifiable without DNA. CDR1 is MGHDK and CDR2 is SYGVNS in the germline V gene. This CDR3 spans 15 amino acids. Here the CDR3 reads CASSDPSGVPYGYTF.

The CDR3 sequence: CASSSPGTGALAGGNTIYF. The rearrangement uses TRBV27 and TRBJ1-3; TCRdb outputs TRBD1, but without DNA this stays unchecked. The germline V gene has CDR1 MNHEY and CDR2 SMNVEV (reference sequence). The CDR3 is made up of 19 amino acids.

The CDR3 loop reads CSARKGTSASLEQYF. This rearrangement joins TRBV20-1 to TRBJ2-7; there is no DNA to check the TCRdb D call of TRBD2. CDR3 size: 15 residues. The germline V gene has CDR1 DFQATT and CDR2 SNEGSKA (reference sequence).

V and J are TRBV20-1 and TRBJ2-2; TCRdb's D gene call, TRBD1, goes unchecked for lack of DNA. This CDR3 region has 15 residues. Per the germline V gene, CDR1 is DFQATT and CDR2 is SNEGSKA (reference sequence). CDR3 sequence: CSARDLGHNTGELFF.

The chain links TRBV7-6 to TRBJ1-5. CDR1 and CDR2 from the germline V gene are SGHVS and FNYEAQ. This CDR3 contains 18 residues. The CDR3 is CASSLDAADGYSNQPQHF.

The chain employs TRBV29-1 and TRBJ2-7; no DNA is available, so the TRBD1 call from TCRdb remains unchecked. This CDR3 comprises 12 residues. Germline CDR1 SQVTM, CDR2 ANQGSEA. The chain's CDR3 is CSVAGGRDQQYF.

The CDR3 loop reads CASSWTRLGSSYNELFF. This chain links TRBV5-1 with TRBJ2-1; with no DNA, the TCRdb D assignment of TRBD2 cannot be verified. CDR1 and CDR2 (germline): SGHRS, YFSETQ. The CDR3 totals 17 residues. The complete variable domain, with remaining parts taken from reference TRBV5-1 and TRBJ2-1, reads KAGVTQTPRYLIKTRGQQVTLSCSPISGHRSVSWYQQTPGQGLQFLFEYFSETQRNKGNFPGRFSGRQFSNSRSEMNVSTLELGDSALYLCASSWTRLGSSYNELFFGPGTRLTVL.

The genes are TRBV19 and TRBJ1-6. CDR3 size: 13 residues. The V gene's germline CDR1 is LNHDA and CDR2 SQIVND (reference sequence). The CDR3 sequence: CASSMTLTSPLHF.

CDR3 residues: CASSLATSGVGSYNDQFF. The chain carries TRBV5-6 and TRBJ2-1; the D call of TRBD2 rests on TCRdb alone, since no DNA is present to check it. The CDR3 has 18 amino acids. Germline V gene sequence: CDR1 SGHDT, CDR2 YYEEEE.

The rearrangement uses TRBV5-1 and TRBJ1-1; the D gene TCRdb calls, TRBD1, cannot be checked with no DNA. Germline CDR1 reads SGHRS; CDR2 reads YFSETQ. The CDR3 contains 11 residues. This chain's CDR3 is CASGGNTEAFF.

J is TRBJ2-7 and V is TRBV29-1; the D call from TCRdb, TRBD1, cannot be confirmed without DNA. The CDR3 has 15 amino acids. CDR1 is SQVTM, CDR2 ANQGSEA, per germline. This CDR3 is CSVEDTGGFSYEQYF.

CDR3 residues: CASSLAQASHEQYF. The chain links TRBV28 to TRBJ2-7. There are 14 residues in the CDR3. Germline CDR1 is MDHEN and CDR2 is SYDVKM.

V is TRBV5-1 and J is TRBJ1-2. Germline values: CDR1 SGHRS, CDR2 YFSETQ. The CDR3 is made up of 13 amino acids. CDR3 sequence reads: CASSTGTAEGYTF.

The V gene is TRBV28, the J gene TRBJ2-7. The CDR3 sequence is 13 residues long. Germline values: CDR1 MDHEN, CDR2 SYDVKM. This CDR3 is CASSLWGPHEQYF. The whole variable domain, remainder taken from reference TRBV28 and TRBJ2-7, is DVKVTQSSRYLVKRTGEKVFLECVQDMDHENMFWYRQDPGLGLRLIYFSYDVKMKEKGDIPEGYSVSREKKERFSLILESASTNQTSMYLCASSLWGPHEQYFGPGTRLTVT.

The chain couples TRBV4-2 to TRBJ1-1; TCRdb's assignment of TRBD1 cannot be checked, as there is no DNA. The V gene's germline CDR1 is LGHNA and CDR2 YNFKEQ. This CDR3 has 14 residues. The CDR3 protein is CASSRAGQGERAFF.

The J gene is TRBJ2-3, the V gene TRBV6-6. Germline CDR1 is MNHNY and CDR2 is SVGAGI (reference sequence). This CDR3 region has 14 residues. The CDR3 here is CASRLGDHTDTQYF.

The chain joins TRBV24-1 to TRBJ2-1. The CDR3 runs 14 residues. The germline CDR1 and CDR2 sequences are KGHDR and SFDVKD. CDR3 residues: CATSDLHRLNEQFF.

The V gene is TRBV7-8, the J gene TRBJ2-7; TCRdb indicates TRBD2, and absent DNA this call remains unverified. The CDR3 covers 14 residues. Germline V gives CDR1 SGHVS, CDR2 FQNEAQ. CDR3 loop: CASSRRTTSYEQYF.

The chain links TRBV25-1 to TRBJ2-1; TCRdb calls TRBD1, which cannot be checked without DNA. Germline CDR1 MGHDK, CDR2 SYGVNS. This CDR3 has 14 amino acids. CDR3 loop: CASSPLEVGNEQFF.

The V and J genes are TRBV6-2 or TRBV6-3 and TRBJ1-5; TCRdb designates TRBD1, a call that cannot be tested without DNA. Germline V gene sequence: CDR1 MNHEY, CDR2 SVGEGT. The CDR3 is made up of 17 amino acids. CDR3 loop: CASRRRRPRAGDQPQHF.

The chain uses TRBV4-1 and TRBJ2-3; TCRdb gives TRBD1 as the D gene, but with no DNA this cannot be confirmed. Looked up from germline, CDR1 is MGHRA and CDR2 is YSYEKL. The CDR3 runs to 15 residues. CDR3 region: CASSPTAGGTDTQYF.